The 10 T cell receptor beta chains below were found in one sample sequenced in a study of patients and donors after allogeneic stem cell transplantation. TCRdb recomputed calls from the RT-PCR reads with MiXCR, one row per CDR3 protein. The data contain some 880,000 distinct CDR3 sequences, more than 15% of them singletons. The sequenced sample was blood, either unsorted or a sorted T cell fraction (not recorded which). The receptor source for this set is a human donor who was either an allogeneic HSCT recipient or a stem cell or donor lymphocyte infusion donor (not recorded which). It is not recorded whose cells these are; they may come from a transplant donor.

V gene TRBV29-1 combines with J gene TRBJ1-6, with 8 bases lining up with TRBD1. J gave up 7 bases and V 4 bases, and 3 bases lay outside the gene matches. The germline CDR1 and CDR2 sequences are SQVTM and ANQGSEA. This CDR3 spans 13 amino acids. The CDR3 sequence is CSVVDRGNSPLHF. CDR3 nucleotide sequence: TGCAGCGTTGTAGACAGGGGCAATTCACCCCTCCACTTT.

The chain combines TRBV12-3 or TRBV12-4 with TRBJ2-7; D possibly corresponds to TRBD2 (5 bases). The V end was cut by 6 bases, the J end by 9 bases, with 9 bases between. CDR3 length: 10 residues. The CDR3 nucleotides are TGTGCCAGCAGAGGGAGCCGGCAGTACTTC. Translation: CASRGSRQYF.

This clonotype was recorded a few times. CDR3 DNA: TGTGCCAGCAGCTTTCTTCGGGAGGGGAGATACAATGAGCAGTTCTTC. It translates to CASSFLREGRYNEQFF. The J gene is TRBJ2-1, the V gene TRBV7-9; 8 positions match TRBD2. The CDR3 totals 16 residues. In germline, CDR1 is SEHNR, CDR2 FQNEAQ (reference sequence). V shed 3 bases and J 4 bases; nucleotides not matched to a gene: 8.

This clonotype was seen many times. The CDR3 DNA is TGTGCCAGCAGTCAACTAGCGGGGGGCACAGATACGCAGTATTTT. Amino acid sequence: CASSQLAGGTDTQYF. The V and J genes are TRBV3-1 and TRBJ2-3; 11 nucleotides line up with TRBD2. The CDR3 length is 15 residues. Germline CDR1 reads LGHDT; CDR2 reads YNNKEL (reference sequence). Trimming removed 6 bases from V and 1 base from J; junction bases left unmatched: 3.

The table lists this clonotype with many counts. The V call is TRBV12-3 or TRBV12-4, the J call TRBJ2-7; tentatively, D is TRBD1 or TRBD2 (5 bases each). Trimming took 6 bases from V and 3 from J, leaving 15 bases between them. This CDR3 comprises 14 residues. The DNA for the CDR3 is TGTGCCAGCAGCCCAGGGTCACGGGGCTACGAGCAGTACTTC. Its protein product is CASSPGSRGYEQYF.

The CDR3 loop reads CASSRSGGAGNTIYF. CDR3 nucleotides: TGCGCCAGCAGCCGCTCAGGGGGAGCTGGAAACACCATATATTTT. The chain is built from TRBV4-3 and TRBJ1-3; 7 bases line up with TRBD1. Germline CDR1 and CDR2: LGHNA and YSLEER. This CDR3 is 15 amino acids long. V was pared by 4 bases and J by 2 bases, with 5 bases of the junction left unmatched.

This clonotype has more than one count but fewer than ten. The gene calls are TRBV20-1 and TRBJ2-7; D ambiguous. V lost 4 bases, J lost 3 bases, and 19 bases lay in between. The CDR3 runs to 15 residues. Germline CDR1 is DFQATT and CDR2 is SNEGSKA (reference sequence). In DNA, the CDR3 is TGCAGTGCTACACTAAGGAATTCCCTCCTCTACGAGCAGTACTTC. This translates into CSATLRNSLLYEQYF.

The chain recombines TRBV5-5 with TRBJ2-5, with 12 bases identical to TRBD1. CDR3 size: 16 residues. The trim removed 4 bases at V and 4 bases at J, leaving 8 bases unmatched. Germline V gene lookup returns CDR1 SGHKS and CDR2 YYEKEE (reference sequence). This chain's CDR3 is CASSLRDRGRGETQYF. CDR3 DNA sequence: TGTGCCAGCAGCCTTCGGGACAGGGGGCGCGGAGAGACCCAGTACTTC. The full variable domain, completed using reference TRBV5-5 and TRBJ2-5, is DAGVTQSPTHLIKTRGQQVTLRCSPISGHKSVSWYQQVLGQGPQFIFQYYEKEERGRGNFPDRFSARQFPNYSSELNVNALLLGDSALYLCASSLRDRGRGETQYFGPGTRLLVL.

This clonotype has only a few counts. The junction differs from germline at one of its ends, possibly a read error. The CDR3 spells CASRRGTDSDEQYF. The DNA for the CDR3 is TGTGCCAGCAGGCGGGGGACAGACTCCGACGAGCAGTACTTC. The rearrangement links TRBV6-4 to TRBJ2-7; D might be TRBD1 or TRBD2, each matching 7 bases. Germline CDR1 and CDR2: MRHNA and SNTAGT. The CDR3 spans 14 residues.

V is TRBV6-1 and J is TRBJ1-1; tentative D call: TRBD1 (5 bases). The germline V gene encodes CDR1 MNHNS and CDR2 SASEGT. V shed 6 bases and J shed 1 base, with 15 bases lying between them. CDR3 length equals 15 residues. This CDR3 reads CASRQSGTENTEAFF. As DNA, the CDR3 is TGTGCCAGCAGGCAGTCCGGGACGGAGAACACTGAAGCTTTCTTT.